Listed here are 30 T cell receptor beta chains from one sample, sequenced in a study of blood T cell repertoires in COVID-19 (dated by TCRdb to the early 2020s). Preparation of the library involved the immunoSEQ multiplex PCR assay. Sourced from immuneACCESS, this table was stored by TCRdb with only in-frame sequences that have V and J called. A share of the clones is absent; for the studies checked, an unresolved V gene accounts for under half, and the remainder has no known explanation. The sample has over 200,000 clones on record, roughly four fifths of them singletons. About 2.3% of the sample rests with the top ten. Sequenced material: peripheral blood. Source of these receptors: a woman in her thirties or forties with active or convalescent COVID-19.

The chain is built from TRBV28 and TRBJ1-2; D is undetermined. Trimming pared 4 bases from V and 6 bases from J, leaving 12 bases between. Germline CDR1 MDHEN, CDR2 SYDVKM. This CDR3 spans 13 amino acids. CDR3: CASSSHMADGYTF. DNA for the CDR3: TGTGCCAGCAGTTCTCATATGGCAGATGGCTACACCTTC.

CDR3 in amino acids: CASSRRDYGYTF. CDR3 nucleotides: TGTGCCAGCAGCCGACGGGACTATGGCTACACCTTC. The V gene is TRBV14, the J gene TRBJ1-2; D is undetermined. Germline CDR1 SGHDN, CDR2 FVKESK. V was shortened by 4 bases and J by 3 bases, with 6 bases between the two germline ends. The CDR3 spans 12 residues.

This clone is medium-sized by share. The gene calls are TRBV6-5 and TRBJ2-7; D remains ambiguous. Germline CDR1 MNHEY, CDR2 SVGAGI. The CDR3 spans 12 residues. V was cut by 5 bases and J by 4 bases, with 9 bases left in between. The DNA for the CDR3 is TGTGCCAGCAGTCCGCGAGGATACGAGCAGTACTTC. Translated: CASSPRGYEQYF.

This CDR3 reads CASSPPGDHEQYF. The CDR3 region has the DNA TGTGCCAGCAGTCCACCGGGGGACCACGAGCAGTACTTC. The chain has TRBV7-6 and TRBJ2-7; a weak D match, TRBD2 (6 bases). The V end lost 6 bases, the J end lost 5 bases, and 14 bases lay between the germline ends. CDR3 length equals 13 residues. Looked up from germline, CDR1 is SGHVS and CDR2 is FNYEAQ.

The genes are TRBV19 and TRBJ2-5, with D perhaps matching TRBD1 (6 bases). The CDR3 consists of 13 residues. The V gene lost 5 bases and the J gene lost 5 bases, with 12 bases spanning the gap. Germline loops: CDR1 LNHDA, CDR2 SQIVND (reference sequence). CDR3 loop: CASSWQGLETQYF. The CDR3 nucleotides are TGTGCCAGTAGTTGGCAGGGGTTGGAGACCCAGTACTTC. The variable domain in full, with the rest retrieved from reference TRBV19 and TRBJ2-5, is DGGITQSPKYLFRKEGQNVTLSCEQNLNHDAMYWYRQDPGQGLRLIYYSQIVNDFQKGDIAEGYSVSREKKESFPLTVTSAQKNPTAFYLCASSWQGLETQYFGPGTRLLVL.

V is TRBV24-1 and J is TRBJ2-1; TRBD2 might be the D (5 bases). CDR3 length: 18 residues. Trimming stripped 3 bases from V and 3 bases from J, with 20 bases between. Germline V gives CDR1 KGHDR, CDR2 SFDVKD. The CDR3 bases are TGTGCCACCAGTGATGAGAAAGGTCACCGCCGGGACTACAATGAGCAGTTCTTC. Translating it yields CATSDEKGHRRDYNEQFF.

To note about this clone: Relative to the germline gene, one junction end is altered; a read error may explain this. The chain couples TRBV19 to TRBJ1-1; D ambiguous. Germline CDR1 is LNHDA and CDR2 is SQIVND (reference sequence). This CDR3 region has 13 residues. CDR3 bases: TGTGCCAGTAGTCACCCGGGGAACTCTGAAGCTTTCTTT. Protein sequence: CASSHPGNSEAFF.

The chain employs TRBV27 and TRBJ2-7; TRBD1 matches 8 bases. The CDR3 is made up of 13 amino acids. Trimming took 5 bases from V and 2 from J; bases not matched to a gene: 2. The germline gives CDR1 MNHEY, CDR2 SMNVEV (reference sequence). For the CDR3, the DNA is TGTGCCAGCAGTGCGGACAGGGCCTACGAGCAGTACTTC. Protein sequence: CASSADRAYEQYF.

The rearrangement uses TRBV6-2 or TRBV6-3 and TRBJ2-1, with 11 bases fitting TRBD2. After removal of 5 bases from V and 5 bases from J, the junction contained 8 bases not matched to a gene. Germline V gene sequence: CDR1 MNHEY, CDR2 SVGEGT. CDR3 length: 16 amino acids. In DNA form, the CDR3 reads TGTGCCAGCAGTCGGGCGACTAGCGGGATGAACAATGAGCAGTTCTTC. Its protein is CASSRATSGMNNEQFF.

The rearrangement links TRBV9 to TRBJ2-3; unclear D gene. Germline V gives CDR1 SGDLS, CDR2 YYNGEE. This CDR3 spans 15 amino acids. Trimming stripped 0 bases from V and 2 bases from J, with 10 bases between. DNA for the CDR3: TGTGCCAGCAGCGTAGGAGCACCCTACACAGATACGCAGTATTTT. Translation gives CASSVGAPYTDTQYF.

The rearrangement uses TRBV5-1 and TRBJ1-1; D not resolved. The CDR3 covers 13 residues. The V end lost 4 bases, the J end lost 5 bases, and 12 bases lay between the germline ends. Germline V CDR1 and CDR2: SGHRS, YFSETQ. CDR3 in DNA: TGCGCCAGCAGCGTCAGCGTGGAGACTGAAGCTTTCTTT. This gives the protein CASSVSVETEAFF.

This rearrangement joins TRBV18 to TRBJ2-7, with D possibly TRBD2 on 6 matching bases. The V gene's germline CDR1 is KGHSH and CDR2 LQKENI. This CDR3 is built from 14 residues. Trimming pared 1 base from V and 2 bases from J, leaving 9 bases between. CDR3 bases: TGTGCCAGCTCACCACGCCCGGGGGCCTACGAGCAGTACTTC. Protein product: CASSPRPGAYEQYF. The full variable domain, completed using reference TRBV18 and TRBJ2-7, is NAGVMQNPRHLVRRRGQEARLRCSPMKGHSHVYWYRQLPEEGLKFMVYLQKENIIDESGMPKERFSAEFPKEGPSILRIQQVVRGDSAAYFCASSPRPGAYEQYFGPGTRLTVT.

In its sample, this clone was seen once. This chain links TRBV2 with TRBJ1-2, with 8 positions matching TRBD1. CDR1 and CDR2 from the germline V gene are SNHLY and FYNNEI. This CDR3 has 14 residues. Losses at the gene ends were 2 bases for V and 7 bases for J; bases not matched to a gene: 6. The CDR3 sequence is CASSERQGKSGYTF. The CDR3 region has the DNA TGTGCCAGCAGTGAACGACAGGGGAAATCTGGCTACACCTTC. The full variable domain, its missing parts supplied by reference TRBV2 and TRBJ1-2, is EPEVTQTPSHQVTQMGQEVILRCVPISNHLYFYWYRQILGQKVEFLVSFYNNEISEKSEIFDDQFSVERPDGSNFTLKIRSTKLEDSAMYFCASSERQGKSGYTFGSGTRLTVV.

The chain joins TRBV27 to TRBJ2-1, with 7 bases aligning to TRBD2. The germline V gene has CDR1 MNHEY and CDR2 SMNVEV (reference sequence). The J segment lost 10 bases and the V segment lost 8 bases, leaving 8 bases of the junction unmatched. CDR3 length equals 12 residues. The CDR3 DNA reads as TGTGCCAGCGGGGGGGGGTGGCGAGAGCAGTTCTTC. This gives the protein CASGGGWREQFF.

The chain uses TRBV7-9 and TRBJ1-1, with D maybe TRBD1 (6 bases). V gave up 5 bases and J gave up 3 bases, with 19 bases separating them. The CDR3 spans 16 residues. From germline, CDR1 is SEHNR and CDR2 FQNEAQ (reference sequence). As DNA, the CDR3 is TGTGCCAGCAGCCCACTAGGTTCGTCAGGGGACACTGAAGCTTTCTTT. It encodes CASSPLGSSGDTEAFF.

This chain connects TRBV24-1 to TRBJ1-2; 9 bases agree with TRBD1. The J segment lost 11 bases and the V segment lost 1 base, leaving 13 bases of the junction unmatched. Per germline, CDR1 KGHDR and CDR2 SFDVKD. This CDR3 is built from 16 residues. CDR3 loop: CATSDLGTGFIDRYTF. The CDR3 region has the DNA TGTGCCACCAGTGATTTAGGGACAGGGTTTATCGATCGGTACACCTTC.

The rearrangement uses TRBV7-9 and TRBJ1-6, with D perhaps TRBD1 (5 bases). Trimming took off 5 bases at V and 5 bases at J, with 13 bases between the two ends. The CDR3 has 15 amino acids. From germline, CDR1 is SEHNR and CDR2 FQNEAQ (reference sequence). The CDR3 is CASSPGRGDNSPLHF. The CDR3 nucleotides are TGTGCCAGCAGCCCGGGGAGGGGAGATAATTCACCCCTCCACTTT.

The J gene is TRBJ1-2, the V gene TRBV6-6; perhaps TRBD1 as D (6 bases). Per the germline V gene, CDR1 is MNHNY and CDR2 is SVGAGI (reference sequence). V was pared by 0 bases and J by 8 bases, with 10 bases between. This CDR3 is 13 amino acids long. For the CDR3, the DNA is TGTGCCAGCAGTTACTCCTACAGGGAGGGCTACACCTTC. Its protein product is CASSYSYREGYTF.

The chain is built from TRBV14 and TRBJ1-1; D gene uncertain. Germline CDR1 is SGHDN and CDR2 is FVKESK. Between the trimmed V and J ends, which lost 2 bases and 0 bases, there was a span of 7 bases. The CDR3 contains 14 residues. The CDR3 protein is CASSQNNMNTEAFF. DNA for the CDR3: TGTGCCAGCAGCCAAAACAACATGAACACTGAAGCTTTCTTT. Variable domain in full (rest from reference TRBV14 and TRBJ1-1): EAGVTQFPSHSVIEKGQTVTLRCDPISGHDNLYWYRRVMGKEIKFLLHFVKESKQDESGMPNNRFLAERTGGTYSTLKVQPAELEDSGVYFCASSQNNMNTEAFFGQGTRLTVV.

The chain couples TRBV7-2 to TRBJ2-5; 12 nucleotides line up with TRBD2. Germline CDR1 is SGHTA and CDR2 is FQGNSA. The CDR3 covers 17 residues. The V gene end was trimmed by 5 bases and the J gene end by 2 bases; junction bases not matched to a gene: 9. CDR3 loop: CASSTASGGDLQETQYF. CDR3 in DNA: TGTGCCAGCAGCACCGCTAGCGGGGGGGACTTACAAGAGACCCAGTACTTC.

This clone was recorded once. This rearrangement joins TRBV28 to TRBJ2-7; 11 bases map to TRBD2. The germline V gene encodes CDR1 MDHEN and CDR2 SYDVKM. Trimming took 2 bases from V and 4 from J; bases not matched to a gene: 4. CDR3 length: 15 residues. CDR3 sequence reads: CASSLPGTSGYEQYF. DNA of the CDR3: TGTGCCAGCAGTTTACCCGGGACTAGCGGATACGAGCAGTACTTC.

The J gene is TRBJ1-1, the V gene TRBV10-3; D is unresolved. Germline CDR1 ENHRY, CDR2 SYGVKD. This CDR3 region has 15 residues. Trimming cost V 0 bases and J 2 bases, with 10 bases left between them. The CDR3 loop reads CAISESGNQNTEAFF. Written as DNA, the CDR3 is TGTGCCATCAGTGAGTCGGGCAACCAAAACACTGAAGCTTTCTTT.

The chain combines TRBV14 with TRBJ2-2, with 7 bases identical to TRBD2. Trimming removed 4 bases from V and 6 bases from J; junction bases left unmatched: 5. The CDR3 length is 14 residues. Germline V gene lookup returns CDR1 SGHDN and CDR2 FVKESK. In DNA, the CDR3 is TGTGCCAGCAGCCCGGGACTATATGCCGGGGAGCTGTTTTTT. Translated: CASSPGLYAGELFF.

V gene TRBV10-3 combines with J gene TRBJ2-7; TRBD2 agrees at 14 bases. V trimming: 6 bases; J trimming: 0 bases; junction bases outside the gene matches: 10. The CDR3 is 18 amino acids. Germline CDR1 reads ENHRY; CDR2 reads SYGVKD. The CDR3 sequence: CAISNPGLAGDLSYEQYF. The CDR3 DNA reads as TGTGCCATCAGCAATCCGGGACTAGCGGGGGATCTCTCCTACGAGCAGTACTTC.

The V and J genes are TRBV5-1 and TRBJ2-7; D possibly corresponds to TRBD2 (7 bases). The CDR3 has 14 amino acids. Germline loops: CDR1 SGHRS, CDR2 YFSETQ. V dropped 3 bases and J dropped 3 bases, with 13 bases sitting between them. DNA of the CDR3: TGCGCCAGCAGCTCGGCGGGGGCAAACTACGAGCAGTACTTC. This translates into CASSSAGANYEQYF.

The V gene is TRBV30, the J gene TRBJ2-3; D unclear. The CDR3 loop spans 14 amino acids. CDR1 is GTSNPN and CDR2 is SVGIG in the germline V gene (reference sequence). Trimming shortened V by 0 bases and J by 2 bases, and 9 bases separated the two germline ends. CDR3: CAWSVASHTDTQYF. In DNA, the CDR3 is TGTGCCTGGAGTGTAGCTTCCCACACAGATACGCAGTATTTT. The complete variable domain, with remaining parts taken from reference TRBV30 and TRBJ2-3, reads SQTIHQWPATLVQPVGSPLSLECTVEGTSNPNLYWYRQAAGRGLQLLFYSVGIGQISSEVPQNLSASRPQDRQFILSSKKLLLSDSGFYLCAWSVASHTDTQYFGPGTRLTVL.

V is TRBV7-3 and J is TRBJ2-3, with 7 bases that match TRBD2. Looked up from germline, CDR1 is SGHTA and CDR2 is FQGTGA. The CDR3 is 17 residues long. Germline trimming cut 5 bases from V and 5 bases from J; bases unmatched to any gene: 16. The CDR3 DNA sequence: TGTGCCAGCAGCCCCCAAGGTGGGTCTAGCGGAGAAGATACGCAGTATTTT. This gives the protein CASSPQGGSSGEDTQYF.

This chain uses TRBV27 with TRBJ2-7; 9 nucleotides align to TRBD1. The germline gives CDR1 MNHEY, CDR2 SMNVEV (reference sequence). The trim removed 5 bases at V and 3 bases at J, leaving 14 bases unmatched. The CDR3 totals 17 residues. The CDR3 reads CASSRDRATSPYYEQYF. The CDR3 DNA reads TGTGCCAGCAGTAGGGACAGGGCGACATCCCCCTACTACGAGCAGTACTTC.

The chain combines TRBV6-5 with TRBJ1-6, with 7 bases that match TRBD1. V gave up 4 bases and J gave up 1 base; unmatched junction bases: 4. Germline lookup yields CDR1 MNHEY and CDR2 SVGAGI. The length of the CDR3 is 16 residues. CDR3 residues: CASSLVQGSYNSPLHF. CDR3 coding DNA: TGTGCCAGCAGTTTGGTACAGGGGTCCTATAATTCACCCCTCCACTTT.

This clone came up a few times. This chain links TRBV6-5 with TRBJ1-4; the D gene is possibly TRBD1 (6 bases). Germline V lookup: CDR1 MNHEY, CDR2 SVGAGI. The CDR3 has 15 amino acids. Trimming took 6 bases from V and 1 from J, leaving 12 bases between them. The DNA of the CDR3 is TGTGCCAGCAGAGACCCCAGGGGAACTAATGAAAAACTGTTTTTT. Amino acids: CASRDPRGTNEKLFF.